This entry concerns a single T cell receptor beta chain. Its antigen is unknown. The data were obtained in a study of T cell responses to AZD1222 COVID-19 vaccine. General study results and limits: Among spike-specific TCRs, nearly half reportedly target unmutated variant regions. At baseline, seropositivity was found in only a handful of AZD1222 recipients. The sample set comprised mostly white British donors with more females, and clonal diversity was possibly underestimated.

Method: immunoSEQ multiplex PCR; TCRdb's copy keeps in-frame clones and lacks some. The repertoire consists of 100,000 to 150,000 clones, with around 94% occurring once and the leading ten covering 5.5% to 8%. The germline CDR1 and CDR2 sequences are SGHRS and YFSETQ. The germline V and J ends were trimmed by 3 bases and 3 bases, with 12 bases remaining between them. This CDR3 is 14 amino acids long. This sequence originates from an adult in good health. The sample in question was peripheral blood, obtained on day 0 of AZD1222 vaccination. The J gene is TRBJ1-2, the V gene TRBV5-1; tentative D call: TRBD1 (6 bases). The CDR3 here is CASSSGQNHYGYTF. The CDR3 DNA reads TGCGCCAGCAGCTCTGGACAGAACCACTATGGCTACACCTTC. The variable domain in full, with the rest retrieved from reference TRBV5-1 and TRBJ1-2, is KAGVTQTPRYLIKTRGQQVTLSCSPISGHRSVSWYQQTPGQGLQFLFEYFSETQRNKGNFPGRFSGRQFSNSRSEMNVSTLELGDSALYLCASSSGQNHYGYTFGSGTRLTVV.